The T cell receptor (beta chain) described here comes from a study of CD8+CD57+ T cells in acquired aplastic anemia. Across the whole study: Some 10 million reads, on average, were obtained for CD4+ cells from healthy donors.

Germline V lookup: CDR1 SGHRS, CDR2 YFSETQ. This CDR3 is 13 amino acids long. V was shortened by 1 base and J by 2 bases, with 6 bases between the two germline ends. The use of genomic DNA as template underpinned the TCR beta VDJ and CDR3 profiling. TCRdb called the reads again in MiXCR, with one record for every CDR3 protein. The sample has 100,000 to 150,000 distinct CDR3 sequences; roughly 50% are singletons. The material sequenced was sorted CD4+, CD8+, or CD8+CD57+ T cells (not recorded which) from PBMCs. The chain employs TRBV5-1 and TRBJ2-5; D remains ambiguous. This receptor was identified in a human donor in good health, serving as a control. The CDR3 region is CASSLTEQETQYF. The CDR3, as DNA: TGCGCCAGCAGCTTGACAGAACAAGAGACCCAGTACTTC.